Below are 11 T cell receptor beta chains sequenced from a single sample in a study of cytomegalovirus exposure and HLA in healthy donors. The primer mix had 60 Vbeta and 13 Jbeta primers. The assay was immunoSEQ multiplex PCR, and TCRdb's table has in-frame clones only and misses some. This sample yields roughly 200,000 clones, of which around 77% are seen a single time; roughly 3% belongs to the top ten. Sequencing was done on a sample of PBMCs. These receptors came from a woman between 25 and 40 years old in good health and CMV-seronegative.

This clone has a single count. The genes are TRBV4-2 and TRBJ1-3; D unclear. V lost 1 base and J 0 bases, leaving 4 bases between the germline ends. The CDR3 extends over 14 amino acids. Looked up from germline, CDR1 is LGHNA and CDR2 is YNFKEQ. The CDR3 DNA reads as TGTGCCAGCAGCCAAGGAGTCTCTGGAAACACCATATATTTT. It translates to CASSQGVSGNTIYF.

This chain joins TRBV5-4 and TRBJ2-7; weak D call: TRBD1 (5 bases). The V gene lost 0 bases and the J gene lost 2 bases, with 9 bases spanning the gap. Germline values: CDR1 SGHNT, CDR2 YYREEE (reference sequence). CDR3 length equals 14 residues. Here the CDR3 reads CASSLVGEPYEQYF. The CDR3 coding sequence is TGTGCCAGCAGCTTGGTAGGGGAACCCTACGAGCAGTACTTC.

CDR3 sequence: CASSSRFQLAGGQDEQFF. As DNA, the CDR3 is TGTGCCAGCAGCTCTCGATTCCAACTAGCGGGGGGTCAAGATGAGCAGTTCTTC. The rearrangement links TRBV11-2 to TRBJ2-1; TRBD2 agrees at 12 bases. V was clipped by 4 bases and J by 8 bases; unmatched bases: 15. The CDR3 runs to 18 residues. Germline assignment: CDR1 SGHAT and CDR2 FQNNGV.

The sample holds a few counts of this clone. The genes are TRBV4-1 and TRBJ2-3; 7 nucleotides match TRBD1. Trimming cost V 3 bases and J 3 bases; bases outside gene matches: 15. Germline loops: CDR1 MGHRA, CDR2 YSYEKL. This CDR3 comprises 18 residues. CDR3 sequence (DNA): TGCGCCAGCAGCCAGGACGCCCCGGGACAGAGACTAACAGATACGCAGTATTTT. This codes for CASSQDAPGQRLTDTQYF.

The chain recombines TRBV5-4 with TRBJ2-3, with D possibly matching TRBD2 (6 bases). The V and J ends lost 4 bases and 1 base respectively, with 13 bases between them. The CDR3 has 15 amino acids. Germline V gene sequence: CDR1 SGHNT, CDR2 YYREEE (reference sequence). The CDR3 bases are TGTGCCAGCAGCCCCGGAGGGGCCGGCACAGATACGCAGTATTTT. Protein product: CASSPGGAGTDTQYF.

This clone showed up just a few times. CDR3: CASMTSGGAGDTQYF. Written as DNA, the CDR3 is TGCGCCAGTATGACTAGCGGGGGGGCCGGAGATACGCAGTATTTT. This sequence joins TRBV5-1 and TRBJ2-3, with 14 bases fitting TRBD2. Trimming took 8 bases from V and 5 from J; bases not matched to a gene: 7. This CDR3 spans 15 amino acids. Germline V gene data show CDR1 as SGHRS and CDR2 as YFSETQ. The full variable domain, its missing parts supplied by reference TRBV5-1 and TRBJ2-3, is KAGVTQTPRYLIKTRGQQVTLSCSPISGHRSVSWYQQTPGQGLQFLFEYFSETQRNKGNFPGRFSGRQFSNSRSEMNVSTLELGDSALYLCASMTSGGAGDTQYFGPGTRLTVL.

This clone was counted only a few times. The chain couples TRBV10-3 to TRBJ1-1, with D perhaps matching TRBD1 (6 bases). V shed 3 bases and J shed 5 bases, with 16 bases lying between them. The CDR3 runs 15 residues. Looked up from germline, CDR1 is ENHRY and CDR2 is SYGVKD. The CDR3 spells CAISDGVRGYTEAFF. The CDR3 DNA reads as TGTGCCATCAGTGATGGTGTCAGGGGATATACTGAAGCTTTCTTT.

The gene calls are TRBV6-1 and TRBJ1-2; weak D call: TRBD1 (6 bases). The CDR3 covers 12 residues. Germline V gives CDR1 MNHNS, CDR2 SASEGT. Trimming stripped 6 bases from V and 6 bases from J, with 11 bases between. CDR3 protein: CASRSGAHGYTF. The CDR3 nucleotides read TGTGCCAGCAGGTCAGGGGCGCATGGCTACACCTTC.

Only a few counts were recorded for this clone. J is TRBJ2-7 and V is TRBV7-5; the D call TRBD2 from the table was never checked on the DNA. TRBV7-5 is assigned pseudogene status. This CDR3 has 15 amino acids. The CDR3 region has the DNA TGTGCCAGAAGCAGTAGCGGGAGAATGACCTACGAGCAGTACTTC. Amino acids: CARSSSGRMTYEQYF.

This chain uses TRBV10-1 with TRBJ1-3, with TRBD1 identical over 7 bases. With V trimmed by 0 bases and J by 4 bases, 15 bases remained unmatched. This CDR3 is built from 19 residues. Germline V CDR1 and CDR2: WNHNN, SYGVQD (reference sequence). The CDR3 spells CASSESIQGCRLFGNTIYF. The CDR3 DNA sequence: TGCGCCAGCAGTGAGTCTATACAGGGGTGTAGGCTCTTCGGAAACACCATATATTTT.

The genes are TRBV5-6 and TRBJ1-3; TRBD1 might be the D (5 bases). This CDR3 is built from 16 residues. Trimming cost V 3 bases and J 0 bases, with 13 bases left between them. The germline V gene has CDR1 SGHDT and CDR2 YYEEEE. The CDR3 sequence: CASSSADRRSGNTIYF. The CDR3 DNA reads TGTGCCAGCAGCTCGGCCGACAGACGCTCTGGAAACACCATATATTTT.